These 29 T cell receptor beta chains were sequenced from one sample in a study of technical replicates of blood from several donors. Measured with immunoSEQ multiplex PCR; TCRdb has only the in-frame clones, and not every one. The sample lists 65,000 to 90,000 clones, about 92% occurring once. Material for sequencing was T cells isolated from PBMCs. These receptors originate from a human donor in good health.

Turning to this clone: Given the absence of the conserved phenylalanine or tryptophan at the CDR3 end, a read error is likely. The DNA is omitted, as the CDR3 cannot be located on it reliably, and the CDR3 follows TCRdb's listing. The chain has TRBV28 and TRBJ1-1; TRBD1, the table's D call, lacks a check against the DNA. The CDR3 is 10 amino acids long, termini counted. Germline CDR1 MDHEN, CDR2 SYDVKM. The CDR3 is CASISLRGRG.

The V call is TRBV6-5, the J call TRBJ2-7, with 10 bases that match TRBD2. Germline assignment: CDR1 MNHEY and CDR2 SVGAGI. The CDR3 is 16 amino acids. V lost 0 bases, J lost 4 bases, and 6 bases stayed unmatched. CDR3 amino acids: CASSYSASGRSYEQYF. Here the CDR3 DNA reads TGTGCCAGCAGTTACTCGGCTAGCGGGAGAAGTTACGAGCAGTACTTC.

V usage is TRBV27 and J usage is TRBJ2-1, with TRBD2 identical over 13 bases. Looked up from germline, CDR1 is MNHEY and CDR2 is SMNVEV (reference sequence). The CDR3 is made up of 15 amino acids. After removal of 5 bases from V and 8 bases from J, the junction contained 6 bases not matched to a gene. CDR3 sequence: CASSELAGGPYEQFF. Here the CDR3 DNA reads TGTGCCAGCAGTGAACTAGCGGGAGGGCCCTATGAGCAGTTCTTC.

This chain uses TRBV2 with TRBJ2-5; perhaps TRBD2 as D (7 bases). The CDR3 is made up of 15 amino acids. The V end was cut by 10 bases, the J end by 3 bases, with 21 bases between. Germline CDR1 reads SNHLY; CDR2 reads FYNNEI. DNA of the CDR3: TGTGCCAACCGAGGGTGGGGGGGCATGGAAGAGACCCAGTACTTC. Translating it yields CANRGWGGMEETQYF.

The V and J genes are TRBV10-2 and TRBJ1-3, with no clear D. Trimming stripped 3 bases from V and 1 base from J, with 7 bases between. The germline CDR1 and CDR2 sequences are WSHSY and SAAADI. The CDR3 sequence is 14 residues long. The CDR3 loop reads CASSEARSGNTIYF. CDR3 DNA sequence: TGCGCCAGCAGTGAAGCTCGGTCTGGAAACACCATATATTTT.

In its sample, this clone was seen a few times. Here the CDR3 reads CACRQGSGTDTQYF. CDR3 DNA: TGTGCCTGCCGACAGGGGAGTGGCACAGATACGCAGTATTTT. The chain employs TRBV30 and TRBJ2-3, with TRBD1 identical over 8 bases. CDR3 length equals 14 residues. V was pared by 6 bases and J by 1 base, with 6 bases of the junction left unmatched. Germline-derived CDR1 and CDR2 are GTSNPN and SVGIG (reference sequence).

The rearrangement joins TRBV2 to TRBJ1-5, with D perhaps TRBD1 (6 bases). CDR3 length equals 21 residues. V was clipped by 4 bases and J by 2 bases, with 30 bases between them. CDR1 and CDR2 from the germline V gene are SNHLY and FYNNEI. This chain's CDR3 is CASSVGPVGAGASPGNQPQHF. The CDR3 coding sequence is TGTGCCAGCAGTGTCGGACCAGTCGGGGCAGGGGCGAGTCCGGGCAATCAGCCCCAGCATTTT.

This rearrangement joins TRBV10-3 to TRBJ2-4, with 9 bases aligning to TRBD2. The V and J ends lost 2 bases and 4 bases, in that order; junction bases with no gene match: 3. The CDR3 spans 15 residues. The germline gives CDR1 ENHRY, CDR2 SYGVKD. The CDR3 loop is CAISELAGKKNIQYF. The DNA for the CDR3 is TGTGCCATCAGTGAGCTAGCGGGGAAAAAAAACATTCAGTACTTC.

In its sample, this clone was seen a few times. V gene TRBV15 combines with J gene TRBJ2-1, with 14 bases fitting TRBD2. CDR1 is LNHNV, CDR2 YYDKDF, per germline (reference sequence). The V and J ends lost 0 bases and 0 bases, in that order; junction bases with no gene match: 10. The CDR3 consists of 21 residues. CDR3 sequence (DNA): TGTGCCACCAGCAGAGAGAAACCGGGACTAGCGGGAGTTCCCTCCTACAATGAGCAGTTCTTC. Translated, it gives CATSREKPGLAGVPSYNEQFF.

J is TRBJ2-7 and V is TRBV5-5; TRBD1 aligns across 8 bases. After removal of 4 bases from V and 2 bases from J, the junction contained 8 bases not matched to a gene. CDR3 size: 15 residues. Germline lookup yields CDR1 SGHKS and CDR2 YYEKEE (reference sequence). CDR3 coding DNA: TGTGCCAGCAGCCTCCGGGACAGGATTCCCTACGAGCAGTACTTC. Encoded protein: CASSLRDRIPYEQYF.

The chain couples TRBV6-1 to TRBJ1-1; no clear D gene. V was clipped by 7 bases and J by 7 bases, with 16 bases between them. The CDR3 sequence is 13 residues long. The germline CDR1 and CDR2 sequences are MNHNS and SASEGT. The CDR3 protein is CASIGETYDEAFF. The CDR3 DNA sequence: TGTGCCAGCATTGGCGAGACATACGATGAAGCTTTCTTT.

The rearrangement joins TRBV5-6 to TRBJ2-7, with 8 bases lining up with TRBD2. With V trimmed by 4 bases and J by 1 base, 4 bases remained unmatched. The CDR3 length is 14 residues. CDR1 is SGHDT, CDR2 YYEEEE, per germline. The CDR3 DNA is TGTGCCAGCAGCGGTAGCGGGGCTTCCTACGAGCAGTACTTC. This codes for CASSGSGASYEQYF.

The chain couples TRBV5-6 to TRBJ2-1; D not certain. This CDR3 has 13 amino acids. Trimming took 2 bases from V and 9 from J, leaving 12 bases between them. Germline CDR1 and CDR2: SGHDT and YYEEEE. CDR3 amino acids: CASSFERRVEQFF. The CDR3 DNA reads TGTGCCAGCAGCTTCGAGCGCCGGGTTGAGCAGTTCTTC.

The rearrangement joins TRBV6-5 to TRBJ1-1; D is unclear. V lost 6 bases and J lost 0, with 11 bases in between. Per the germline V gene, CDR1 is MNHEY and CDR2 is SVGAGI. The CDR3 is made up of 14 amino acids. For the CDR3, the DNA is TGTGCCAGCAGATCACACGACATGAACACTGAAGCTTTCTTT. It translates to CASRSHDMNTEAFF.

V and J are TRBV5-4 and TRBJ1-2; tentatively, D is TRBD1 (5 bases). This CDR3 has 17 residues. Germline V gene sequence: CDR1 SGHNT, CDR2 YYREEE (reference sequence). Trimming took off 0 bases at V and 8 bases at J, with 23 bases between the two ends. The CDR3 DNA reads TGTGCCAGCAGCTTGGCGGCTTCCAGGGTAGGACGGTTCGGCTACACCTTC. Its protein is CASSLAASRVGRFGYTF.

The chain carries TRBV9 and TRBJ2-1; 7 positions match TRBD2. The V and J ends lost 3 bases and 9 bases, in that order; junction bases with no gene match: 3. The CDR3 totals 12 residues. Germline V CDR1 and CDR2: SGDLS, YYNGEE. DNA of the CDR3: TGTGCCAGCAGCGCTACGGGAGGTGAGCAGTTCTTC. This gives the protein CASSATGGEQFF.

V is TRBV7-3 and J is TRBJ2-1; 7 nucleotides line up with TRBD2. Germline V gene sequence: CDR1 SGHTA, CDR2 FQGTGA. Losses at the gene ends were 4 bases for V and 2 bases for J; bases not matched to a gene: 5. The CDR3 consists of 15 residues. In nucleotides, the CDR3 is TGTGCCAGCAGCTCCTACCGGGGGGCCTACAATGAGCAGTTCTTC. Translating gives CASSSYRGAYNEQFF.

J is TRBJ2-1 and V is TRBV5-1; D remains ambiguous. CDR1 SGHRS and CDR2 YFSETQ come from the germline V gene. This CDR3 has 13 residues. V shed 1 base and J shed 5 bases, with 7 bases lying between them. The CDR3 DNA follows: TGCGCCAGCAGCTTGTATTCCGACAATGAGCAGTTCTTC. Translated, it gives CASSLYSDNEQFF.

This clone was detected a few times. J is TRBJ2-5 and V is TRBV2; 9 bases align to TRBD1. The ends lost 7 bases at V and 5 bases at J; junction bases unmatched: 2. This CDR3 spans 12 amino acids. Germline V lookup: CDR1 SNHLY, CDR2 FYNNEI. The chain's CDR3 is CASTGTGETQYF. The DNA of the CDR3 is TGTGCCAGCACCGGGACAGGGGAGACCCAGTACTTC.

The gene calls are TRBV11-2 and TRBJ1-3; no clear D. V was trimmed by 4 bases and J by 0 bases, leaving 10 bases between them. The CDR3 loop spans 15 amino acids. Germline V gives CDR1 SGHAT, CDR2 FQNNGV. Here the CDR3 reads CASSSLGSSGNTIYF. In DNA, the CDR3 is TGTGCCAGCAGCTCCCTGGGGAGCTCTGGAAACACCATATATTTT.

The chain couples TRBV6-1 to TRBJ2-3; the match to TRBD2 covers 10 bases. CDR1 MNHNS and CDR2 SASEGT come from the germline V gene. Unmatched junction bases numbered 14, after V lost 2 bases and J lost 6 bases. The CDR3 loop spans 18 amino acids. The CDR3 DNA reads as TGTGCCAGCAGTGAAAGGGGTTTCCCTAGCGGGAGTGTGGATACGCAGTATTTT. Its protein product is CASSERGFPSGSVDTQYF.

The chain joins TRBV6-4 to TRBJ1-2; 7 nucleotides align to TRBD1. The V segment lost 8 bases and the J segment 3 bases; nucleotides outside the gene matches: 9. CDR3 size: 14 residues. Germline assignment: CDR1 MRHNA and CDR2 SNTAGT. The CDR3 sequence is CASAPTGLHYGYTF. DNA for the CDR3: TGTGCCAGCGCCCCGACAGGGCTCCACTATGGCTACACCTTC.

The J gene is TRBJ2-3, the V gene TRBV7-6, with 7 bases matching TRBD1. The CDR3 totals 17 residues. Germline CDR1 SGHVS, CDR2 FNYEAQ. V shed 0 bases and J 2 bases; nucleotides not matched to a gene: 8. CDR3 nucleotides: TGTGCCAGCAGCTTAGCGCGAGGGGGCGCGTCCACAGATACGCAGTATTTT. This sequence encodes CASSLARGGASTDTQYF.

This chain connects TRBV29-1 to TRBJ1-1; D is uncertain. The CDR3 totals 12 residues. Germline CDR1 reads SQVTM; CDR2 reads ANQGSEA. V lost 6 bases and J 4 bases, leaving 12 bases between the germline ends. CDR3 sequence: CSVVRGLTEAFF. Here the CDR3 DNA reads TGCAGCGTGGTTCGAGGCCTCACTGAAGCTTTCTTT.

In this sample, this clone turned up a few times. The CDR3 protein is CASRGLAGGNEQFF. In DNA, the CDR3 is TGTGCCAGCAGGGGACTAGCGGGGGGCAATGAGCAGTTCTTC. V gene TRBV2 combines with J gene TRBJ2-1; TRBD2 aligns across 15 bases. Germline lookup yields CDR1 SNHLY and CDR2 FYNNEI. The CDR3 totals 14 residues. V lost 6 bases, J lost 6 bases, and 0 bases stayed unmatched. The full variable domain, rest sourced from reference TRBV2 and TRBJ2-1, is EPEVTQTPSHQVTQMGQEVILRCVPISNHLYFYWYRQILGQKVEFLVSFYNNEISEKSEIFDDQFSVERPDGSNFTLKIRSTKLEDSAMYFCASRGLAGGNEQFFGPGTRLTVL.

This clone was detected a few times. The V and J genes are TRBV19 and TRBJ1-5, with TRBD1 matching over 7 bases. Germline V gene data show CDR1 as LNHDA and CDR2 as SQIVND (reference sequence). J lost 3 bases, V lost 7 bases, and 12 bases had no gene match. The CDR3 sequence is 16 residues long. The CDR3 is CASKLGLDRNNQPQHF. The CDR3 region has the DNA TGTGCCAGTAAATTGGGGTTGGACAGGAACAATCAGCCCCAGCATTTT.

This chain links TRBV6-5 with TRBJ1-2, with 12 bases matching TRBD1. The CDR3 loop spans 15 amino acids. From germline, CDR1 is MNHEY and CDR2 SVGAGI. V shed 2 bases, J shed 4 bases, and the junction held 2 bases outside the gene matches. This chain's CDR3 is CASSYGTGGSYGYTF. The CDR3 DNA reads TGTGCCAGCAGTTACGGGACAGGGGGCAGCTATGGCTACACCTTC.

This clone was seen a handful of times. V gene TRBV19 combines with J gene TRBJ1-1; a weak D match, TRBD1 (5 bases). Trimming pared 5 bases from V and 8 bases from J, leaving 12 bases between. From germline, CDR1 is LNHDA and CDR2 SQIVND (reference sequence). This CDR3 spans 12 amino acids. The CDR3 loop reads CASSFSGVEAFF. The CDR3 DNA is TGTGCCAGTAGTTTCTCGGGGGTCGAAGCTTTCTTT.

V usage is TRBV6-5 and J usage is TRBJ1-6; a possible D gene is TRBD1 (5 bases). Germline values: CDR1 MNHEY, CDR2 SVGAGI. This CDR3 comprises 16 residues. The V and J ends lost 4 bases and 0 bases respectively, with 10 bases between them. The CDR3 DNA reads as TGTGCCAGCAGTTTCACCCAGGGCTCCTATAATTCACCCCTCCACTTT. Translation gives CASSFTQGSYNSPLHF.